This T cell receptor beta chain was identified during a study of tumor and adjacent non-tumor tissue in lung cancer. Study context: There were about 12 adenocarcinoma, a couple of squamous cell carcinoma and 1 small cell lung cancer cases. Samples averaged around 4 million productive TCRbeta reads each.

The template was RNA from unsorted bulk tissue. Distant lung tissue was collected more than 3 cm away from the tumor edge. General observations from the study: In normal lung, the top 100 clones were significantly more dominant than in tumor. Tumor tissue had significantly higher TCR diversity than normal lung.

This clonotype was counted only a few times. The antigen is not known. A much more abundant neighbour one base away suggests this may be a read error. TCRbeta libraries were built with three rounds of nested PCR, modified from ARM-PCR. MiXCR, run by TCRdb on the multiplex PCR reads, gives a single entry per CDR3 protein. The sample yields approximately 62,000 distinct CDR3 sequences, roughly 60% seen once. Germline V gene sequence: CDR1 SGHTS, CDR2 YDEGEE. CDR3 size: 15 residues. The sample was distant non-tumor lung tissue. J is TRBJ2-3 and V is TRBV5-8; no clear D. This receptor was identified in a man in his sixties or seventies with non-small cell lung cancer. CDR3 loop: CASCLRQLYTDTQYF. CDR3 DNA: TGTGCCAGCTGCTTGCGCCAGCTATACACAGATACGCAGTATTTT.